This T cell receptor beta chain was recorded in a study of T cells expressing NK-cell markers (dated by TCRdb to about 2020). Describing the broader study: Three sorted T-cell subsets (CD3+CD56+NKG2C+, CD3+CD56+NKG2C- and CD3+CD56-NKG2C+) from fewer than 10 donors had their TCR beta-chain repertoires profiled. Seven of the eight sequenced donors were HCMV-seropositive and one was HCMV-seronegative. All eight donors whose samples were sequenced were randomly selected healthy volunteers, three of them men and five women. Libraries were sequenced as 2 x 150 bp reads on Illumina HiSeq 2000/2500, MiSeq or NextSeq.

Findings and caveats that apply to the study as a whole: For about 6 donors, the dominant CD3+CD56+NKG2C+ clonotypes were among the top 10 CD8+ clonotypes and accounted for roughly 1.0-7.5% of CD8+ T cells. Whether the expanded NKG2C-expressing T cell clones were specific for HCMV antigens remained unclear. Those dominant clonotypes were again the most abundant among CD3+CD56-NKG2C+ cells in several donors, at about 28.3-65%.

Instrument used: Illumina HiSeq 2000. The TCR beta cDNA libraries were made using 5'RACE template switching, a step that added both a universal primer site and unique molecular identifiers. Synthesis of cDNA was primed from the TCR beta constant segment and was followed by two consecutive PCR amplification steps. Regarding the original processing steps: MIGEC was used to demultiplex reads and group the reads by UMI, and MiTCR was used to assemble and quantify clonotypes. To exclude erroneous sequences, any TCR cDNA sequence not supported by at least two reads was discarded. Downstream repertoire analysis used the tcR package, and clonotypes were matched across fractions by CDR3 nucleotide sequence plus V segment. Antigen specificity was annotated against VDJdb with VDJmatch, allowing one amino acid substitution in CDR3. TCRdb reanalyzed the reads, keeping one entry per CDR3 protein sequence and omitting DNA. These V and J calls rely on TCRdb rather than the paper's analysis. The sample has about 400,000 distinct CDR3 sequences on record. 9.5% to 12% of the sample is in the top ten clones.

HCMV-specific IgG was detected in serum with a commercial ELISA kit to determine HCMV serostatus. Peripheral blood mononuclear cells were isolated from blood by Ficoll density gradient centrifugation. The CDR3 covers 12 residues, taking in both the cysteine and the phenylalanine. Only the protein is available. Reading the germline V gene gives CDR1 SGHNT and CDR2 YENEEA. As regards this clonotype: Its antigen is not yet known.

The clonotype comes from a woman aged 45-65 years in good health. Donor details come from another sample of the same person, matched by shared clones. The sample taken for sequencing was blood T cells: a sorted CD56 or NKG2C T cell subset, CD4+ or CD8+ T cells, or bulk PBMC T cells (not recorded which). The rearranged chain carries TRBV11-3 and TRBJ2-1. The CDR3 sequence is CASSLVQGEQFF.